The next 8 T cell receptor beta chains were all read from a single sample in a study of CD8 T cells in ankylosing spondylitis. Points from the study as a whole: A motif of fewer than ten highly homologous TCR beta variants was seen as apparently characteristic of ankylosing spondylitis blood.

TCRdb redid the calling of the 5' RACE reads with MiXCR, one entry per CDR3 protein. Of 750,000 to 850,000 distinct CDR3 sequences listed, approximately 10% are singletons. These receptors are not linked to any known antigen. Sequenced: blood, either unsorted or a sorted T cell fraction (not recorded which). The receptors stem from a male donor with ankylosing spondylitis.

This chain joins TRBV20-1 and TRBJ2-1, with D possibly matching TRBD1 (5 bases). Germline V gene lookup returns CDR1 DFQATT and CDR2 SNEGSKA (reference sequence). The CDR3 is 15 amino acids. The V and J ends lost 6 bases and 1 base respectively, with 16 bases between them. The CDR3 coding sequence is TGCAGTGCCGATAGGGGTCTCCCGTCCTACAATGAGCAGTTCTTC. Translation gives CSADRGLPSYNEQFF.

The CDR3 nucleotides are TGCGCCAGCAAGGAGGTAGCGGGAATAGGGAGCTCCTACAATGAGCAGTTCTTC. Translating gives CASKEVAGIGSSYNEQFF. The chain couples TRBV10-2 to TRBJ2-1; 8 bases agree with TRBD2. Germline assignment: CDR1 WSHSY and CDR2 SAAADI. The CDR3 contains 18 residues. The V and J ends lost 7 bases and 0 bases, in that order; junction bases with no gene match: 14.

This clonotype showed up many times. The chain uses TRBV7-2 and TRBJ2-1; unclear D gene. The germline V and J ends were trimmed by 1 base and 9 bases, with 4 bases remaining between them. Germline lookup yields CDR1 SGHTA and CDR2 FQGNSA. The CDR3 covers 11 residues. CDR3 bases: TGTGCCAGCAGCTTAGGGGGTGAGCAGTTCTTC. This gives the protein CASSLGGEQFF.

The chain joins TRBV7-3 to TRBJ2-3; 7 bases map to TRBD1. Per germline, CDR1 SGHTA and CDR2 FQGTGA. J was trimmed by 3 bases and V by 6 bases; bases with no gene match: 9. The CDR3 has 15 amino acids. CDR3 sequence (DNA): TGTGCCAGCAGACCGACAGGGTTGGCTACAGATACGCAGTATTTT. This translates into CASRPTGLATDTQYF.

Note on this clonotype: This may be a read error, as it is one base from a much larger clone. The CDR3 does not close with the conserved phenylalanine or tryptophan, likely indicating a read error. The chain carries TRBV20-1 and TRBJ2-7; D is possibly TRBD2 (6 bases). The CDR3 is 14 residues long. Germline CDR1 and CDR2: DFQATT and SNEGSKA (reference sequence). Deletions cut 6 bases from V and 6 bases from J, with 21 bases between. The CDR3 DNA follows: TGCAGTGCCTTGACCGGAGGGACCGAGGGCGAGCAGTACCTC. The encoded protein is CSALTGGTEGEQYL.

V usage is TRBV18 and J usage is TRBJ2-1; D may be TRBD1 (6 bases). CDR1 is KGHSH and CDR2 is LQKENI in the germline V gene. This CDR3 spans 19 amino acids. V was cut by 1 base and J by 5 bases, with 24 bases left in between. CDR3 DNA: TGTGCCAGCTCACCACGGATACAGGGCTTGGCCCGGGGTAACAATGAGCAGTTCTTC. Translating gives CASSPRIQGLARGNNEQFF.

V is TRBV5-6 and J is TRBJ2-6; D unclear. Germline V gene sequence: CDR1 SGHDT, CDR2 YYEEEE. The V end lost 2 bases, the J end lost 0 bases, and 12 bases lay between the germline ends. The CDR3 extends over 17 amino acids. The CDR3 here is CASSFPSGTSGANVLTF. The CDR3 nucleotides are TGTGCCAGCAGCTTCCCCTCAGGAACCTCTGGGGCCAACGTCCTGACTTTC.

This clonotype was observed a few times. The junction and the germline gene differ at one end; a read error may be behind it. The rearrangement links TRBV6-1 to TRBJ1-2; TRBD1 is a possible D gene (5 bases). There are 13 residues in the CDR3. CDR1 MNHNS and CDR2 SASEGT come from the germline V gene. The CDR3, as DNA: TGTGCCAGCAATGAAGGGACGGACTATGGCTACACCTTC. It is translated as CASNEGTDYGYTF.